Each of the 21 T cell receptor beta chains below was sequenced from the same sample in a study of blood T cell repertoires in COVID-19. TCRdb's table, derived via immunoSEQ multiplex PCR, lists solely in-frame clones and lacks some. In the table there are some 120,000 clones, around 90% of which are singletons. The source material was peripheral blood. These receptors were collected from a woman aged 45-59 years with active or convalescent COVID-19.

This clone was detected a few times. The chain recombines TRBV19 with TRBJ1-2; 9 bases fit TRBD1. The CDR3 runs to 13 residues. CDR1 is LNHDA and CDR2 is SQIVND in the germline V gene (reference sequence). The trim removed 5 bases at V and 10 bases at J, leaving 8 bases unmatched. For the CDR3, the DNA is TGTGCCAGTAGTGTACAGGGGGCGCGATCCTACACCTTC. Its translation is CASSVQGARSYTF.

V gene TRBV19 combines with J gene TRBJ2-1; TRBD2 might be the D (6 bases). The CDR3 has 12 residues. Trimming removed 9 bases from V and 8 bases from J, with 14 bases in between. Germline CDR1 is LNHDA and CDR2 is SQIVND (reference sequence). CDR3 nucleotides: TGTGCCAGCGGGACTCAGGGTGATGAGCAGTTCTTC. This encodes CASGTQGDEQFF.

The chain recombines TRBV5-6 with TRBJ2-1; D is possibly TRBD1 (6 bases). CDR3 length: 14 residues. Germline V lookup: CDR1 SGHDT, CDR2 YYEEEE. V gave up 3 bases and J gave up 4 bases, with 11 bases separating them. CDR3 amino acids: CASSSSGVYNEQFF. The CDR3 nucleotides are TGTGCCAGCAGCTCCTCAGGGGTTTACAATGAGCAGTTCTTC.

The chain employs TRBV5-1 and TRBJ1-1; TRBD1 is a possible D gene (5 bases). CDR1 is SGHRS, CDR2 YFSETQ, per germline. The CDR3 has 14 amino acids. The germline V and J ends were trimmed by 0 bases and 2 bases, with 8 bases remaining between them. The CDR3 region is CASSLEGTNTEAFF. The CDR3 DNA follows: TGCGCCAGCAGCTTGGAGGGGACTAACACTGAAGCTTTCTTT.

Note on this clone: At one end the junction does not follow the germline gene, possibly because of a read error. The rearrangement uses TRBV4-3 and TRBJ2-2; no firm D call. The CDR3 consists of 12 residues. Germline CDR1 and CDR2: LGHNA and YSLEER. CDR3 sequence reads: CAGRHLTGELFF. CDR3 DNA: TGCGCCGGCAGACACCTGACCGGGGAGCTGTTTTTT.

The chain joins TRBV28 to TRBJ1-2; D might be TRBD1 (5 bases). This CDR3 contains 16 residues. Trimming pared 6 bases from V and 4 bases from J, leaving 21 bases between. Germline CDR1 and CDR2: MDHEN and SYDVKM. CDR3 nucleotides: TGTGCCAGCAGCCTCCTTACTGAGACAGCGCGCTATGGCTACACCTTC. Translation: CASSLLTETARYGYTF.

The J gene is TRBJ2-3, the V gene TRBV29-1, with D hard to call. The CDR3 has 13 residues. Germline loops: CDR1 SQVTM, CDR2 ANQGSEA. Deletions cut 8 bases from V and 0 bases from J, with 12 bases between. CDR3 sequence reads: CSSGGGSTDTQYF. CDR3 nucleotides: TGCAGCTCCGGCGGCGGAAGCACAGATACGCAGTATTTT.

This clone was seen only a few times. The chain is built from TRBV19 and TRBJ1-1; a possible D gene is TRBD1 (5 bases). This CDR3 contains 12 residues. V dropped 7 bases and J dropped 9 bases, with 15 bases sitting between them. The germline V gene has CDR1 LNHDA and CDR2 SQIVND (reference sequence). The CDR3 loop is CASNDYRQKAFF. The CDR3 DNA sequence: TGTGCCAGTAACGATTACAGGCAGAAAGCTTTCTTT.

This clone appeared a few times. The chain joins TRBV10-3 to TRBJ2-1; 8 nucleotides agree with TRBD1. CDR1 and CDR2 from the germline V gene are ENHRY and SYGVKD. There are 13 residues in the CDR3. Trimming removed 6 bases from V and 5 bases from J; junction bases left unmatched: 3. CDR3 region: CAISMTGDNEQFF. For the CDR3, the DNA is TGTGCCATCAGCATGACAGGGGACAATGAGCAGTTCTTC.

The rearrangement uses TRBV3-1 (or the pseudogene TRBV3-2) and TRBJ2-2; D is ambiguous. CDR3 length: 15 residues. Germline lookup yields CDR1 LGHDT and CDR2 YNNKEL (reference sequence). Trimming cost V 7 bases and J 2 bases, with 14 bases left between them. The CDR3: CASTPQYTNTGELFF. CDR3 bases: TGTGCCAGCACCCCACAATACACCAACACCGGGGAGCTGTTTTTT.

A few counts support this clone. This chain joins TRBV7-9 and TRBJ1-6, with D possibly TRBD1 on 6 matching bases. Germline V gene data show CDR1 as SEHNR and CDR2 as FQNEAQ (reference sequence). The CDR3 runs to 14 residues. Trimming removed 5 bases from V and 9 bases from J, with 14 bases in between. The CDR3: CASSPRPGASPLHF. CDR3 in DNA: TGTGCCAGCAGCCCTCGGCCAGGGGCTTCACCCCTCCACTTT.

This clone was counted once. The rearrangement joins TRBV10-3 to TRBJ1-1; perhaps TRBD1 as D (5 bases). The V end was cut by 10 bases, the J end by 1 base, with 16 bases between. Germline lookup yields CDR1 ENHRY and CDR2 SYGVKD. This CDR3 spans 14 amino acids. The CDR3 protein is CASHSGGRNTEAFF. CDR3 DNA sequence: TGTGCCAGCCACTCGGGGGGTAGGAACACTGAAGCTTTCTTT.

This chain joins TRBV9 and TRBJ1-1, with TRBD1 identical over 10 bases. CDR1 and CDR2 from the germline V gene are SGDLS and YYNGEE. This CDR3 region has 16 residues. The V and J ends lost 4 bases and 4 bases, in that order; junction bases with no gene match: 10. In DNA, the CDR3 is TGTGCCAGCAGCCCTCAGTTGGGACAGGGGAGCACTGAAGCTTTCTTT. Its translation: CASSPQLGQGSTEAFF.

This sequence joins TRBV9 and TRBJ1-4, with 8 bases fitting TRBD1. The length of the CDR3 is 15 residues. CDR1 is SGDLS and CDR2 is YYNGEE in the germline V gene. V lost 2 bases to trimming and J lost 3 bases; unmatched junction nucleotides: 3. This CDR3 reads CASSVGQGSNEKLFF. The CDR3 nucleotides read TGTGCCAGCAGCGTCGGACAGGGTTCTAATGAAAAACTGTTTTTT.

The J gene is TRBJ1-2, the V gene TRBV19, with D tentatively TRBD1 (6 bases). Germline loops: CDR1 LNHDA, CDR2 SQIVND (reference sequence). The CDR3 loop spans 14 amino acids. V lost 6 bases and J 4 bases, leaving 15 bases between the germline ends. CDR3 bases: TGTGCCAGTAGCCCCCAGGGGCTCGGCTATGGCTACACCTTC. Its protein is CASSPQGLGYGYTF.

This chain joins TRBV5-1 and TRBJ2-7; 7 bases are a match to TRBD1. The trim removed 4 bases at V and 5 bases at J, leaving 3 bases unmatched. Germline CDR1 SGHRS, CDR2 YFSETQ. This CDR3 has 12 residues. For the CDR3, the DNA is TGCGCCAGCAGCCAAGACAGGGACGAGCAGTACTTC. Protein sequence: CASSQDRDEQYF.

The rearrangement joins TRBV5-1 to TRBJ2-3; tentatively, D is TRBD2 (6 bases). With 2 bases removed from V and 6 bases from J, the gap between germline ends came to 10 bases. This CDR3 is 13 amino acids long. Germline loops: CDR1 SGHRS, CDR2 YFSETQ. As DNA, the CDR3 is TGCGCCAGCAGCTTTGCCGCGGGGGATACGCAGTATTTT. Translated, it gives CASSFAAGDTQYF.

This clone was observed a few times. The V gene is TRBV7-9, the J gene TRBJ2-3; TRBD2 might be the D (6 bases). V gave up 2 bases and J gave up 5 bases, with 8 bases separating them. The CDR3 covers 13 residues. Germline values: CDR1 SEHNR, CDR2 FQNEAQ (reference sequence). The CDR3 DNA is TGTGCCAGCAGCTTATCGCGGGGAGATACGCAGTATTTT. Amino acid sequence: CASSLSRGDTQYF.

This clone was seen a handful of times. This chain links TRBV10-3 with TRBJ2-1; weak D call: TRBD2 (7 bases). V lost 5 bases and J lost 7, with 15 bases in between. This CDR3 is built from 14 residues. The V gene's germline CDR1 is ENHRY and CDR2 SYGVKD. Here the CDR3 reads CAISTKGRGNEQFF. The DNA of the CDR3 is TGTGCCATCAGTACGAAAGGGAGGGGGAATGAGCAGTTCTTC.

The rearrangement joins TRBV19 to TRBJ1-2; D remains ambiguous. The CDR3 runs to 12 residues. Trimming stripped 3 bases from V and 6 bases from J, with 8 bases between. Germline CDR1 is LNHDA and CDR2 is SQIVND (reference sequence). CDR3 nucleotides: TGTGCCAGTAGTATGATCGGGGATGGCTACACCTTC. This codes for CASSMIGDGYTF.

This sequence joins TRBV10-3 and TRBJ2-5, with 10 bases that match TRBD2. This CDR3 spans 14 amino acids. The V segment lost 6 bases and the J segment 2 bases; nucleotides outside the gene matches: 3. CDR1 ENHRY and CDR2 SYGVKD come from the germline V gene. DNA for the CDR3: TGTGCCATCAGAGGACTAGCGGATCAAGAGACCCAGTACTTC. Amino acids: CAIRGLADQETQYF.